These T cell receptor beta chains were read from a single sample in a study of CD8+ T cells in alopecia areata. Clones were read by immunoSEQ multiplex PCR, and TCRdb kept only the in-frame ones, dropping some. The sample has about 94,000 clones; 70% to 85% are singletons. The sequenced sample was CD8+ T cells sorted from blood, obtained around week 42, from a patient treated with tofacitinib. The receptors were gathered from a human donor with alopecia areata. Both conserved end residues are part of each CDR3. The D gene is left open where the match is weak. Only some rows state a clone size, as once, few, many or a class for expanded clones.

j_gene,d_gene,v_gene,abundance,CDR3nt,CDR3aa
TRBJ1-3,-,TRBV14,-,TGTGCCAGCAGCCAAGATGACACATCTTGGAACACCATATATTTT,CASSQDDTSWNTIYF
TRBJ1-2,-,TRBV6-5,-,TGTGCCAGCAGTTACGGAAATGGCTACACCTTC,CASSYGNGYTF
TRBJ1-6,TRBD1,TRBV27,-,TGTGCCAGCAGTCCGCAACCCTCCGGGACAGGGAATCCTCTCCTCCACTTT,CASSPQPSGTGNPLLHF
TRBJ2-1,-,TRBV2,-,TGTGCCAGCAGTCCCGGGGCAGGGAGTGAGCAGTTCTTC,CASSPGAGSEQFF
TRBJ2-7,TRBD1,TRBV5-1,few,TGCGCCAGCAGCACCTACGACAGGGCCCTTTCCTACGAGCAGTACTTC,CASSTYDRALSYEQYF
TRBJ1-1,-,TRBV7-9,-,TGTGCCAGCAGCTTAGGCCAGGGTGACACTGAAGCTTTCTTT,CASSLGQGDTEAFF
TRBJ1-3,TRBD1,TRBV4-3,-,TGCGCCAGCAGCCAAGATGGTACAGGGGCTGGAAACACCATATATTTT,CASSQDGTGAGNTIYF
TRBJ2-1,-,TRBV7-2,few,TGTGCCAGCAGCTTAGGACAGCTCCCCTATGATGAGCAGTTCTTC,CASSLGQLPYDEQFF
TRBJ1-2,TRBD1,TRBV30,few,TGTGCCTGGAACCCAGGACAGGGGGCGAGGAGTGGCTACACCTTC,CAWNPGQGARSGYTF
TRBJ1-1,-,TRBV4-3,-,TGCGCCAGCAGCCAAAGCCGGGAGAGAGGTGAAGCTTTCTTT,CASSQSRERGEAFF
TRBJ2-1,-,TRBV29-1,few,TGCAGCGTTTACTCCTACAATGAGCAGTTCTTC,CSVYSYNEQFF
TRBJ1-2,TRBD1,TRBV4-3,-,TGCGCCAGCAGCCAAGATCCCGGGACAGGTTATGGCTACACCTTC,CASSQDPGTGYGYTF
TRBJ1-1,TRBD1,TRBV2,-,TGTGCCAGCAGGGTCGGACAGGGTTCGAGTTTGGCCACTGAAGCTTTCTTT,CASRVGQGSSLATEAFF
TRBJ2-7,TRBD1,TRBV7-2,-,TGTGCCAGCAGCTTCGGAGGGGACAGGAATCACTACGAGCAGTACTTC,CASSFGGDRNHYEQYF